Following are 5 T cell receptor beta chains from one sample sequenced in a study of control samples from healthy donors and cancer patients. Clones were read by immunoSEQ multiplex PCR, and TCRdb kept only the in-frame ones, dropping some. The table includes around 120,000 clones, about 87% detected once. Sequencing was carried out using blood. The source of these receptors is a man aged 35 to 55 in good health.

Only a few counts were recorded for this clone. The J gene is TRBJ1-2, the V gene TRBV10-1; D is unresolved. Trimming removed 2 bases from V and 2 bases from J, with 6 bases in between. Germline V gives CDR1 WNHNN, CDR2 SYGVQD (reference sequence). The CDR3 contains 13 residues. For the CDR3, the DNA is TGCGCCAGCAGTGAGAATGGGAACTATGGCTACACCTTC. Its translation: CASSENGNYGYTF.

This chain joins TRBV9 and TRBJ1-2; 12 nucleotides line up with TRBD1. V trimming: 3 bases; J trimming: 7 bases; junction bases outside the gene matches: 13. The CDR3 sequence is 17 residues long. Per germline, CDR1 SGDLS and CDR2 YYNGEE. CDR3 sequence: CASSASGTGGLLGGYTF. CDR3 sequence (DNA): TGTGCCAGCAGCGCCTCCGGGACAGGGGGCCTTCTAGGTGGCTACACCTTC.

The chain joins TRBV6-6 to TRBJ1-1; D not certain. V lost 7 bases, J lost 8 bases, and 11 bases lay in between. Germline V lookup: CDR1 MNHNY, CDR2 SVGAGI (reference sequence). This CDR3 has 11 amino acids. CDR3 DNA: TGTGCCAGCACCGGGTCCGTGGAAGCTTTCTTT. Its protein product is CASTGSVEAFF.

This sequence joins TRBV5-1 and TRBJ1-3; D is unresolved. Germline-derived CDR1 and CDR2 are SGHRS and YFSETQ. The CDR3 loop spans 18 amino acids. V shed 1 base and J shed 0 bases, with 17 bases lying between them. CDR3 sequence (DNA): TGCGCCAGCAGCTTGTATGTTGGTGGCGGTAGCTCTGGAAACACCATATATTTT. This gives the protein CASSLYVGGGSSGNTIYF.

This chain joins TRBV7-6 and TRBJ2-1; D call uncertain. Trimming pared 5 bases from V and 6 bases from J, leaving 11 bases between. The CDR3 length is 13 residues. The germline gives CDR1 SGHVS, CDR2 FNYEAQ. The CDR3 DNA reads as TGTGCCAGCAGCCACCTCGACGGCAATGAGCAGTTCTTC. Translation: CASSHLDGNEQFF.